Below, 31 T cell receptor beta chains from the same sample are listed, as sequenced in a study of cytomegalovirus exposure and HLA in healthy donors. This PCR relied on a set of 60 Vbeta primers and 13 Jbeta primers. This table comes from immunoSEQ multiplex PCR, and its TCRdb copy is limited to in-frame clones, with some not included. The sample includes 150,000 to 200,000 clones, 65% to 85% of them seen just once. The sequenced sample was PBMCs. The source is a female donor in good health and CMV-seronegative.

This rearrangement joins TRBV30 to TRBJ2-3, with 9 bases identical to TRBD1. Germline V CDR1 and CDR2: GTSNPN, SVGIG (reference sequence). The length of the CDR3 is 14 residues. V shed 4 bases, J shed 1 base, and the junction held 3 bases outside the gene matches. The CDR3: CAWMGDRGTDTQYF. In DNA form, the CDR3 reads TGTGCCTGGATGGGGGACAGGGGCACAGATACGCAGTATTTT.

The chain links TRBV6-1 to TRBJ2-3; 8 bases map to TRBD2. J was trimmed by 5 bases and V by 6 bases; bases with no gene match: 7. The CDR3 has 14 residues. Germline CDR1 reads MNHNS; CDR2 reads SASEGT. CDR3 protein: CASRSGGPGDTQYF. Here the CDR3 DNA reads TGTGCCAGCAGGTCGGGGGGGCCGGGAGATACGCAGTATTTT.

The chain combines TRBV4-3 with TRBJ2-2, with D possibly TRBD1 on 5 matching bases. Trimming took 0 bases from V and 6 from J, leaving 5 bases between them. CDR1 and CDR2 from the germline V gene are LGHNA and YSLEER. CDR3 length: 13 residues. The CDR3 DNA reads as TGCGCCAGCAGCCAAGAGACAGCCGGGGAGCTGTTTTTT. Amino acids: CASSQETAGELFF.

The sample holds a few counts of this clone. This chain joins TRBV2 and TRBJ2-1; TRBD2 agrees at 7 bases. In germline, CDR1 is SNHLY, CDR2 FYNNEI. Trimming removed 4 bases from V and 7 bases from J; junction bases left unmatched: 10. CDR3 length: 15 residues. This chain's CDR3 is CASSVGPAGVNEQFF. CDR3 bases: TGTGCCAGCAGTGTTGGGCCCGCGGGGGTTAATGAGCAGTTCTTC.

This chain joins TRBV9 and TRBJ2-5; TRBD2 aligns across 14 bases. CDR3 length: 14 amino acids. From germline, CDR1 is SGDLS and CDR2 YYNGEE. With V trimmed by 2 bases and J by 8 bases, 2 bases remained unmatched. The CDR3 nucleotides are TGTGCCAGCAGCGTGGGACTAGCGGGAGCAACCCAGTACTTC. This encodes CASSVGLAGATQYF.

This clone was seen just once. The rearrangement joins TRBV19 to TRBJ1-2; D gene uncertain. Germline-derived CDR1 and CDR2 are LNHDA and SQIVND (reference sequence). The CDR3 totals 14 residues. V was shortened by 3 bases and J by 4 bases, with 12 bases between the two germline ends. The CDR3 coding sequence is TGTGCCAGTAGTATCCCGCGGCAATCCTATGGCTACACCTTC. This gives the protein CASSIPRQSYGYTF.

The chain uses TRBV6-6 and TRBJ1-2; possibly TRBD1 for D (6 bases). The V and J ends lost 6 bases and 2 bases respectively, with 16 bases between them. The CDR3 is 15 amino acids. Germline assignment: CDR1 MNHNY and CDR2 SVGAGI (reference sequence). CDR3 sequence: CASRGARDINYGYTF. In DNA, the CDR3 is TGTGCCAGCAGGGGCGCCCGGGACATCAACTATGGCTACACCTTC.

The chain couples TRBV29-1 to TRBJ1-2; no clear D. CDR1 is SQVTM and CDR2 is ANQGSEA in the germline V gene. CDR3 length: 10 amino acids. The V and J ends lost 6 bases and 8 bases respectively, with 10 bases between them. The CDR3 nucleotides are TGCAGCGTCGGAGGGAGCGGCTACACCTTC. This sequence encodes CSVGGSGYTF. Full variable domain (remainder filled in from reference TRBV29-1 and TRBJ1-2): SAVISQKPSRDICQRGTSLTIQCQVDSQVTMMFWYRQQPGQSLTLIATANQGSEATYESGFVIDKFPISRPNLTFSTLTVSNMSPEDSSIYLCSVGGSGYTFGSGTRLTVV.

The CDR3 protein is CASSTSLGQGEGYTF. As DNA, the CDR3 is TGCGCCAGCAGCACGTCACTTGGACAGGGTGAGGGATACACCTTC. The rearrangement links TRBV5-1 to TRBJ1-2; 8 nucleotides match TRBD1. This CDR3 comprises 15 residues. CDR1 is SGHRS and CDR2 is YFSETQ in the germline V gene. V shed 4 bases, J shed 11 bases, and the junction held 16 bases outside the gene matches.

The chain links TRBV7-9 to TRBJ2-1; 13 bases match TRBD2. The CDR3 length is 16 residues. Germline V CDR1 and CDR2: SEHNR, FQNEAQ (reference sequence). V lost 5 bases, J lost 7 bases, and 8 bases stayed unmatched. In DNA form, the CDR3 reads TGTGCCAGCAGCCAACTAGCGGGGGGGCCGGGAAATGAGCAGTTCTTC. Translation: CASSQLAGGPGNEQFF.

The J gene is TRBJ2-2, the V gene TRBV5-1, with a weak D call TRBD2 (5 bases). Germline V gene lookup returns CDR1 SGHRS and CDR2 YFSETQ. V was cut by 0 bases and J by 6 bases, with 12 bases left in between. CDR3 length: 15 residues. CDR3 loop: CASSLASSLAGELFF. DNA of the CDR3: TGCGCCAGCAGCTTGGCGTCTAGCCTTGCCGGGGAGCTGTTTTTT.

The genes are TRBV6-5 and TRBJ2-7, with D perhaps TRBD2 (6 bases). Trimming stripped 8 bases from V and 3 bases from J, with 17 bases between. The CDR3 runs 14 residues. The germline gives CDR1 MNHEY, CDR2 SVGAGI. Here the CDR3 DNA reads TGTGCCAGCGCCGCGGGGCATCGCCTCTACGAGCAGTACTTC. Amino acids: CASAAGHRLYEQYF.

This clone was seen just once. This chain links TRBV7-2 with TRBJ1-1; D gene unclear. The CDR3 extends over 12 amino acids. Trimming took 4 bases from V and 2 from J, leaving 5 bases between them. Germline V CDR1 and CDR2: SGHTA, FQGNSA. DNA of the CDR3: TGTGCCAGCAGCTATTATAACACTGAAGCTTTCTTT. Protein product: CASSYYNTEAFF. The full variable domain, completed using reference TRBV7-2 and TRBJ1-1, is GAGVSQSPSNKVTEKGKDVELRCDPISGHTALYWYRQSLGQGLEFLIYFQGNSAPDKSGLPSDRFSAERTGGSVSTLTIQRTQQEDSAVYLCASSYYNTEAFFGQGTRLTVV.

The gene calls are TRBV4-3 and TRBJ2-7, with D perhaps TRBD2 (6 bases). V dropped 8 bases and J dropped 3 bases, with 20 bases sitting between them. This CDR3 contains 15 residues. Germline lookup yields CDR1 LGHNA and CDR2 YSLEER. CDR3 amino acids: CASSYGAGRSYEQYF. CDR3 nucleotides: TGCGCCAGCTCCTATGGGGCGGGAAGAAGCTACGAGCAGTACTTC.

This CDR3 reads CASSSSQGAHQPQHF. The CDR3 coding sequence is TGTGCCAGCAGTTCTTCACAGGGGGCTCATCAGCCCCAGCATTTT. This chain uses TRBV6-5 with TRBJ1-5; 9 bases are shared with TRBD1. With V trimmed by 4 bases and J by 5 bases, 6 bases remained unmatched. CDR1 MNHEY and CDR2 SVGAGI come from the germline V gene. The CDR3 has 15 residues.

The chain is built from TRBV29-1 and TRBJ1-2, with TRBD1 matching 7 bases. CDR1 is SQVTM, CDR2 ANQGSEA, per germline. V trimming: 8 bases; J trimming: 3 bases; junction bases outside the gene matches: 9. The CDR3 sequence is 13 residues long. The CDR3 DNA reads as TGCAGCTTGCGAGCCGGGACAGACTATGGCTACACCTTC. Its translation: CSLRAGTDYGYTF.

The V and J genes are TRBV19 and TRBJ2-5, with a weak D call TRBD1 (5 bases). CDR1 and CDR2 (germline): LNHDA, SQIVND (reference sequence). This CDR3 contains 14 residues. The V end lost 3 bases, the J end lost 1 base, and 9 bases lay between the germline ends. In DNA, the CDR3 is TGTGCCAGTAGTATCACAGGTCTCCAAGAGACCCAGTACTTC. It translates to CASSITGLQETQYF.

V gene TRBV4-1 combines with J gene TRBJ2-1; 7 positions agree with TRBD2. CDR1 is MGHRA and CDR2 is YSYEKL in the germline V gene. V shed 0 bases, J shed 14 bases, and the junction held 7 bases outside the gene matches. CDR3 length: 13 amino acids. The CDR3 region is CASSQDLSGMEFF. In DNA, the CDR3 is TGCGCCAGCAGCCAAGATCTAAGCGGGATGGAGTTCTTC.

The chain couples TRBV5-1 to TRBJ2-5, with 12 bases aligning to TRBD2. The CDR3 has 18 amino acids. V shed 4 bases and J 4 bases; nucleotides not matched to a gene: 14. Germline lookup yields CDR1 SGHRS and CDR2 YFSETQ. In DNA form, the CDR3 reads TGCGCCAGCAGCCCATCGACTAGCGGGGGTCCCATAGGAGAGACCCAGTACTTC. Protein product: CASSPSTSGGPIGETQYF. Full variable domain (missing parts from reference TRBV5-1 and TRBJ2-5): KAGVTQTPRYLIKTRGQQVTLSCSPISGHRSVSWYQQTPGQGLQFLFEYFSETQRNKGNFPGRFSGRQFSNSRSEMNVSTLELGDSALYLCASSPSTSGGPIGETQYFGPGTRLLVL.

This clone has a handful of counts. This chain connects TRBV4-2 to TRBJ2-7; D remains unclear. The CDR3 is 16 residues long. In germline, CDR1 is LGHNA, CDR2 YNFKEQ. The V gene lost 0 bases and the J gene lost 2 bases, with 14 bases spanning the gap. CDR3 coding DNA: TGTGCCAGCAGCCAAGACGCGTCCCAGGTGCCCTACGAGCAGTACTTC. It codes for CASSQDASQVPYEQYF.

The chain is built from TRBV4-3 and TRBJ2-7; possible D gene TRBD2, 5 bases. Trimming removed 0 bases at V and 2 bases at J, with 20 bases between. The CDR3 extends over 18 amino acids. Looked up from germline, CDR1 is LGHNA and CDR2 is YSLEER. The DNA of the CDR3 is TGCGCCAGCAGCCAAGATTATTCGCTAGCAGAACCTGCCTACGAGCAGTACTTC. Protein: CASSQDYSLAEPAYEQYF.

The chain uses TRBV27 and TRBJ1-1; D call uncertain. The CDR3 extends over 13 amino acids. CDR1 is MNHEY and CDR2 is SMNVEV in the germline V gene (reference sequence). V was shortened by 3 bases and J by 4 bases, with 9 bases between the two germline ends. The CDR3 is CASSLTTRTEAFF. Written as DNA, the CDR3 is TGTGCCAGCAGTTTGACTACCCGCACTGAAGCTTTCTTT.

This chain connects TRBV6-1 to TRBJ2-1; the match to TRBD2 covers 7 bases. CDR3 length: 16 residues. V lost 4 bases and J lost 3; bases outside the gene matches: 9. Germline lookup yields CDR1 MNHNS and CDR2 SASEGT. The CDR3 DNA reads TGTGCCAGCAGTGGAGCGGGACTTAGGAACTACAATGAGCAGTTCTTC. Its translation: CASSGAGLRNYNEQFF.

Note on this clone: The junction shows a germline mismatch at one end, possibly a read error. Additional DNA sequences in this sample encode the identical CDR3. The chain is built from TRBV6-5 and TRBJ2-7, with 10 bases lining up with TRBD2. The CDR3 is made up of 13 amino acids. CDR1 is MNHEY, CDR2 SVGAGI, per germline. CDR3 nucleotides: TGTGCCAGCAGACGGACTAGCGGCTACGAGCAGTACTTT. Its translation is CASRRTSGYEQYF.

The chain recombines TRBV27 with TRBJ2-7; the D gene is possibly TRBD2 (6 bases). This CDR3 contains 13 residues. Germline V lookup: CDR1 MNHEY, CDR2 SMNVEV (reference sequence). Deletions cut 5 bases from V and 7 bases from J, with 15 bases between. Written as DNA, the CDR3 is TGTGCCAGCAGTCTCCGGGACGGACTAGAGCAGTACTTC. Translating gives CASSLRDGLEQYF.

This chain connects TRBV28 to TRBJ2-7, with a tentative D call TRBD2 (5 bases). Trimming pared 5 bases from V and 6 bases from J, leaving 17 bases between. The CDR3 is 14 residues long. Germline assignment: CDR1 MDHEN and CDR2 SYDVKM. The CDR3 region has the DNA TGTGCCAGCAGTAGCGAAGGAGCCGGGATCGAGCAGTACTTC. Translating it yields CASSSEGAGIEQYF.

This clone was seen more than once but under ten times. V gene TRBV4-1 combines with J gene TRBJ2-1; D may be TRBD1 (8 bases). There are 18 residues in the CDR3. Germline V gene sequence: CDR1 MGHRA, CDR2 YSYEKL. V lost 1 base and J 6 bases, leaving 22 bases between the germline ends. This CDR3 reads CASSQALLDREGSNEQFF. In DNA, the CDR3 is TGCGCCAGCAGCCAAGCCCTCTTGGACAGGGAGGGGAGCAATGAGCAGTTCTTC.

The chain joins TRBV11-2 to TRBJ2-1; maybe TRBD1 (6 bases). The CDR3 contains 12 residues. Germline V gives CDR1 SGHAT, CDR2 FQNNGV. V was clipped by 11 bases and J by 6 bases, with 14 bases between them. CDR3 sequence: CALRGLSNEQFF. In nucleotides, the CDR3 is TGTGCCCTCAGGGGCTTAAGCAATGAGCAGTTCTTC.

The chain combines TRBV4-2 with TRBJ2-5; D possibly corresponds to TRBD1 (6 bases). Germline CDR1 LGHNA, CDR2 YNFKEQ. CDR3 length: 14 amino acids. V was cut by 4 bases and J by 2 bases, with 11 bases left in between. The CDR3 sequence: CASSRDGQQETQYF. CDR3 nucleotides: TGTGCCAGCAGCCGGGACGGACAGCAAGAGACCCAGTACTTC.

The chain joins TRBV9 to TRBJ2-2; 11 bases map to TRBD2. This CDR3 region has 17 residues. The germline CDR1 and CDR2 sequences are SGDLS and YYNGEE. Trimming at V came to 3 bases and at J to 1 base, leaving 5 bases not matched to a gene. The CDR3 DNA reads TGTGCCAGCAGCGGCCGACTAGCGGGGCAGAACACCGGGGAGCTGTTTTTT. The encoded protein is CASSGRLAGQNTGELFF.

The chain has TRBV29-1 and TRBJ1-4; 11 bases map to TRBD1. With 5 bases clipped from V and 8 bases from J, the junction kept 7 bases outside the gene matches. Germline CDR1 and CDR2: SQVTM and ANQGSEA. This CDR3 is 14 amino acids long. The CDR3 loop reads CSVRTGGLKEKLFF. The CDR3 region has the DNA TGCAGCGTTAGGACAGGGGGCCTTAAGGAAAAACTGTTTTTT. Using reference TRBV29-1 and TRBJ1-4 for the parts outside the CDR3, the full variable domain is SAVISQKPSRDICQRGTSLTIQCQVDSQVTMMFWYRQQPGQSLTLIATANQGSEATYESGFVIDKFPISRPNLTFSTLTVSNMSPEDSSIYLCSVRTGGLKEKLFFGSGTQLSVL.